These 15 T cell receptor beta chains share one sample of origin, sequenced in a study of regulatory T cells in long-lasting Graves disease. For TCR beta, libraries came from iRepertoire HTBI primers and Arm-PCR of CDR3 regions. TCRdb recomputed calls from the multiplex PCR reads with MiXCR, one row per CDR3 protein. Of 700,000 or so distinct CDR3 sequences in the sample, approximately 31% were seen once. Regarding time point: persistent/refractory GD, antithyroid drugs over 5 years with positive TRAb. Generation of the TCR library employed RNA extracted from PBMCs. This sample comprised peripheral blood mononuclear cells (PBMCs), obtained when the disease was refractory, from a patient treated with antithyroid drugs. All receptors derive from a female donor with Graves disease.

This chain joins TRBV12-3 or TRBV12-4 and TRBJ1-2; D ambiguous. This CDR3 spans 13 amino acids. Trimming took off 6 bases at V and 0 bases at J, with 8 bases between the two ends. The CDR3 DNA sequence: TGTGCCAGCAGCGGAGAAGCTAACTATGGCTACACCTTC. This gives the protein CASSGEANYGYTF.

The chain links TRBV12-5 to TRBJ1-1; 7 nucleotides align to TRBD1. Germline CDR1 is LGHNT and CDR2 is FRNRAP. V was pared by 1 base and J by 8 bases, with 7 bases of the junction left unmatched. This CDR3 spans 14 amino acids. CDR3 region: CASGLEGTDLEAFF. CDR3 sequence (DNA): TGTGCTAGTGGTTTGGAGGGGACAGATTTAGAAGCTTTCTTT.

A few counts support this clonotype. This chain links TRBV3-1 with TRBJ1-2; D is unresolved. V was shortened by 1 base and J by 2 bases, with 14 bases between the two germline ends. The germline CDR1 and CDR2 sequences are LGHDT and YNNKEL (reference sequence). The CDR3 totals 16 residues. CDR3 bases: TGTGCCAGCAGCCAAGTCCCGGGAGCTTCGAACTATGGCTACACCTTC. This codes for CASSQVPGASNYGYTF.

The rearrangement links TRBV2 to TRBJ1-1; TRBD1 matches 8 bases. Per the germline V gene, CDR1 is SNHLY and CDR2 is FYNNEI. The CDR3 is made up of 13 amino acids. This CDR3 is CKQAGGAPTEAFF. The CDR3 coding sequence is TGTAAACAAGCAGGGGGCGCGCCCACTGAAGCTTTCTTT.

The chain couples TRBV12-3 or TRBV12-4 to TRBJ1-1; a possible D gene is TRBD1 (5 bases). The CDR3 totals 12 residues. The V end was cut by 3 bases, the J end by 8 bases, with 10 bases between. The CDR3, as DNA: TGTGCCAGCAGTTTGAACAGGAACGAAGCTTTCTTT. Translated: CASSLNRNEAFF.

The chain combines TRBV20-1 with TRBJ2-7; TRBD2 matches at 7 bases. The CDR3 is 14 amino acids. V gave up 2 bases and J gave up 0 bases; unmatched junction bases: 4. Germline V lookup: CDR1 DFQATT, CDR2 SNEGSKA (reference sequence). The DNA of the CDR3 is TGCAGTGCTAGACCGACTAGCTTCTCCTACGAGCAGTACTTC. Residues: CSARPTSFSYEQYF.

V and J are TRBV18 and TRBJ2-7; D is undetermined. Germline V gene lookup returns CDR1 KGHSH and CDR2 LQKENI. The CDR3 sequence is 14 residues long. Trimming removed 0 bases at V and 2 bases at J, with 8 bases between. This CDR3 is CASSPPSRTYEQYF. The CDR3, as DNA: TGTGCCAGCTCACCACCGAGCAGAACCTACGAGCAGTACTTC.

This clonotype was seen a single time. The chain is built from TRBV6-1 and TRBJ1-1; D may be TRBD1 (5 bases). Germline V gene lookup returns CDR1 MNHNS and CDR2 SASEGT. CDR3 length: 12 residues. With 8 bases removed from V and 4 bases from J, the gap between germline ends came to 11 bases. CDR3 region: CASLRGGTEAFF. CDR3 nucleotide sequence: TGTGCCAGCCTCCGGGGGGGCACTGAAGCTTTCTTT.

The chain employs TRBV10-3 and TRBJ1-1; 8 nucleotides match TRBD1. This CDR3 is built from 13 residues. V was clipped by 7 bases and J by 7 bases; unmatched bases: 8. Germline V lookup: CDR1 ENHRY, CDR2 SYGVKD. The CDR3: CAITKGQGNEAFF. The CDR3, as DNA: TGTGCCATCACCAAAGGACAGGGTAATGAAGCTTTCTTT.

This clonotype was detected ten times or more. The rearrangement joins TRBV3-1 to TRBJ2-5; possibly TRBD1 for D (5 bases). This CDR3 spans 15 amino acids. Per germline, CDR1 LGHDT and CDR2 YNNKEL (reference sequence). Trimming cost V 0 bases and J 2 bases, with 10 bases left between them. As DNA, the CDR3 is TGTGCCAGCAGCCAAGATTCAGGGTGGCAAGAGACCCAGTACTTC. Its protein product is CASSQDSGWQETQYF.

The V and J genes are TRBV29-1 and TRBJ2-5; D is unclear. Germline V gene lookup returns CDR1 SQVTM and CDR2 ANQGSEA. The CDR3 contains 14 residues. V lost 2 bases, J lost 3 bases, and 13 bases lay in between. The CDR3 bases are TGCAGCGTTGAAAGGGTGGGCCCTGAAGAGACCCAGTACTTC. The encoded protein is CSVERVGPEETQYF.

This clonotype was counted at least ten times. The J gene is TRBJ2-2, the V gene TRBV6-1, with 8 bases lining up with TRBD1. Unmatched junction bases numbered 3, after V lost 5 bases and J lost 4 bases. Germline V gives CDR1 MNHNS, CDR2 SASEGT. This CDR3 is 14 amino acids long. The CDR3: CASSRDRTTGELFF. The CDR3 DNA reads TGTGCCAGCAGTAGGGACAGGACCACCGGGGAGCTGTTTTTT.

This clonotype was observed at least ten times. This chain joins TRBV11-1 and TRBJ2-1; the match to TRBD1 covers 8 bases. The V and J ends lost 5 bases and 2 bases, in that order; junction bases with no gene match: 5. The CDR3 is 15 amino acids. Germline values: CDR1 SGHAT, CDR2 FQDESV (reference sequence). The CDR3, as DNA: TGTGCCAGCAGCCGTCCGACAGGGGCCTACAATGAGCAGTTCTTC. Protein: CASSRPTGAYNEQFF.

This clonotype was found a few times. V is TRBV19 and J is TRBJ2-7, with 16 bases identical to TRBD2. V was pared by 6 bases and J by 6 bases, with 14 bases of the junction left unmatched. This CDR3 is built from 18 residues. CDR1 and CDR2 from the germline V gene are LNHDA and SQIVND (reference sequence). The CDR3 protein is CASRGTSGRAPPQLEQYF. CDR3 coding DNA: TGTGCCAGTAGGGGGACTAGCGGGAGGGCCCCGCCTCAGCTCGAGCAGTACTTC. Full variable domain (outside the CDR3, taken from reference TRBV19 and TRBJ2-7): DGGITQSPKYLFRKEGQNVTLSCEQNLNHDAMYWYRQDPGQGLRLIYYSQIVNDFQKGDIAEGYSVSREKKESFPLTVTSAQKNPTAFYLCASRGTSGRAPPQLEQYFGPGTRLTVT.

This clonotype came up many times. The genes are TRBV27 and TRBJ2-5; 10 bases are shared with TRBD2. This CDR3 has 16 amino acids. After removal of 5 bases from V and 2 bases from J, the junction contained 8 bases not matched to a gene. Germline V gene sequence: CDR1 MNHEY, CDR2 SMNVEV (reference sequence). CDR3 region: CASSQLGLALQETQYF. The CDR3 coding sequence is TGTGCCAGCAGTCAACTGGGACTAGCGTTACAAGAGACCCAGTACTTC.